This T cell receptor (beta chain) was captured in a study of shared clonotypes between healthy human individuals. Across the study: CD4 naive and memory got three plates each, CD8 naive two, CD8 memory one.

Concerning this clone: Its antigen is still unknown.

Germline CDR1 and CDR2: WSHSY and SAAADI. V lost 2 bases, J lost 10 bases, and 12 bases lay in between. The CDR3 loop spans 13 amino acids. The assay was immunoSEQ multiplex PCR, and TCRdb's table has in-frame clones only and misses some. This sample has about 2,500,000 clones, with approximately 94% found just once. General study findings and limits: Naive subsets generally had larger estimated richness than memory subsets. Blood alone was sampled, and tissue repertoires likely differ.

The sample taken for sequencing was naive CD4+ T cells sorted from blood. Subset denoted: CD45RA+ positively selected. The TCR comes from a man younger than 30 in good health. The rearrangement uses TRBV10-2 and TRBJ1-3, with a possible D match to TRBD1 (5 bases). CDR3 nucleotide sequence: TGCGCCAGCAGTGAGACAGGAGCTTCAACCATATATTTT. Translation: CASSETGASTIYF.